A single sample is the source of the 5 T cell receptor beta chains below, sequenced in a study of CD8 T cells in ankylosing spondylitis. MiXCR, run by TCRdb on the 5' RACE reads, gives a single entry per CDR3 protein. The table has roughly 490,000 distinct CDR3 sequences, approximately 5% seen once; the top ten hold under 4.5%. These TCRs are of unknown antigen specificity. Study-level results: Characteristic of ankylosing spondylitis blood, it appeared, was a TCR beta motif comprising roughly 8 highly homologous variants.

Specimen: blood, either unsorted or a sorted T cell fraction (not recorded which). The receptors stem from a male donor with ankylosing spondylitis.

The sample holds many counts of this clonotype. The V and J genes are TRBV6-1 and TRBJ2-7; D assignment may be TRBD1 or TRBD2 (6 bases each). This CDR3 has 14 amino acids. V dropped 6 bases and J dropped 6 bases, with 18 bases sitting between them. Germline assignment: CDR1 MNHNS and CDR2 SASEGT. The CDR3 nucleotides read TGTGCCAGCAGGCAGCGACAGGCCGGGGGCGAGCAGTACTTC. Encoded protein: CASRQRQAGGEQYF.

This clonotype was observed at least ten times. The chain carries TRBV4-3 and TRBJ1-1; D call uncertain. The CDR3 sequence is 15 residues long. Germline CDR1 reads LGHNA; CDR2 reads YSLEER. V shed 1 base and J shed 2 bases, with 11 bases lying between them. CDR3 nucleotide sequence: TGCGCCAGCAGCCAAGGGTCCTCACTCAACACTGAAGCTTTCTTT. Amino acid sequence: CASSQGSSLNTEAFF.

In this sample, this clonotype turned up many times. The V and J genes are TRBV5-6 and TRBJ1-2, with D possibly being TRBD1 (6 bases). The germline V and J ends were trimmed by 2 bases and 5 bases, with 13 bases remaining between them. Per the germline V gene, CDR1 is SGHDT and CDR2 is YYEEEE. This CDR3 is 14 amino acids long. Written as DNA, the CDR3 is TGTGCCAGCAGCTTTCTCGGACAGTCTTATGGCTACACCTTC. Amino acid sequence: CASSFLGQSYGYTF.

This clonotype showed up many times. The J gene is TRBJ2-5, the V gene TRBV12-3 or TRBV12-4; D perhaps matches TRBD1 (6 bases). The CDR3 is 15 residues long. V was cut by 2 bases and J by 2 bases, with 12 bases left in between. The chain's CDR3 is CASSLKWQGQETQYF. Written as DNA, the CDR3 is TGTGCCAGCAGTTTAAAGTGGCAGGGGCAAGAGACCCAGTACTTC.

This rearrangement joins TRBV29-1 to TRBJ2-3, with a tentative D call TRBD1 (6 bases). This CDR3 has 16 amino acids. Deletions cut 4 bases from V and 0 bases from J, with 17 bases between. Germline V gives CDR1 SQVTM, CDR2 ANQGSEA. The chain's CDR3 is CSVGGLSGESTDTQYF. The DNA for the CDR3 is TGCAGCGTTGGGGGTCTGTCAGGGGAAAGCACAGATACGCAGTATTTT.